Listed here are 6 T cell receptor beta chains from one sample, sequenced in a study of response to subunit inactivated influenza vaccine. TCRdb reanalysed the RT-PCR reads using MiXCR and keeps one entry per CDR3 protein. The table shows 700,000 to 800,000 distinct CDR3 sequences, with approximately 17% occurring only once. The source material was PBMCs from blood, sampled approximately 5 days after vaccination. The receptors derive from a man aged 45-60 years who received an inactivated influenza vaccine.

The V and J genes are TRBV6-1 and TRBJ1-5; 11 bases line up with TRBD1. V trimming: 6 bases; J trimming: 6 bases; junction bases outside the gene matches: 1. CDR1 is MNHNS, CDR2 SASEGT, per germline. This CDR3 spans 13 amino acids. CDR3 amino acids: CASRGTGGQPQHF. CDR3 DNA: TGTGCCAGCAGAGGGACAGGGGGTCAGCCCCAGCATTTT.

The V call is TRBV27, the J call TRBJ2-7; a weak D match, TRBD1 (6 bases). V dropped 2 bases and J dropped 0 bases, with 11 bases sitting between them. CDR1 and CDR2 (germline): MNHEY, SMNVEV (reference sequence). The CDR3 runs 15 residues. The CDR3, as DNA: TGTGCCAGCAGTTTAGTATGGGACACCTCCTACGAGCAGTACTTC. Translating it yields CASSLVWDTSYEQYF.

A few counts support this clonotype. The CDR3 loop is CASGKGVAGETQYF. CDR3 coding DNA: TGTGCCAGCGGCAAGGGGGTAGCGGGAGAGACCCAGTACTTC. V gene TRBV7-8 combines with J gene TRBJ2-5, with D maybe TRBD2 (7 bases). Trimming took 8 bases from V and 4 from J, leaving 17 bases between them. Germline assignment: CDR1 SGHVS and CDR2 FQNEAQ. The CDR3 length is 14 residues.

Many counts were recorded for this clonotype. CDR3 region: CASSQGVKEQYF. In nucleotides, the CDR3 is TGTGCCAGCAGCCAAGGGGTTAAGGAGCAGTACTTC. V and J are TRBV3-1 and TRBJ2-7; D uncertain. Between the trimmed V and J ends, which lost 1 base and 7 bases, there was a span of 8 bases. CDR3 length: 12 residues. CDR1 LGHDT and CDR2 YNNKEL come from the germline V gene (reference sequence).

This clonotype was seen ten or more times. The V and J genes are TRBV29-1 and TRBJ2-6; a weak D match, TRBD1 (6 bases). Deletions cut 0 bases from V and 1 base from J, with 13 bases between. The CDR3 runs to 17 residues. Germline V gives CDR1 SQVTM, CDR2 ANQGSEA. The CDR3 DNA sequence: TGCAGCGTTGAAGATCTTGGGACACCGTCTGGGGCCAACGTCCTGACTTTC. Amino acids: CSVEDLGTPSGANVLTF.

The CDR3 coding sequence is TGCAGTGCTAGAGTCTTGGGGGGGCCCGAAGAGACCCAGTACTTC. Translation: CSARVLGGPEETQYF. The rearrangement uses TRBV20-1 and TRBJ2-5, with D tentatively TRBD2 (7 bases). Germline CDR1 is DFQATT and CDR2 is SNEGSKA (reference sequence). CDR3 length: 15 residues. V dropped 1 base and J dropped 3 bases, with 15 bases sitting between them.